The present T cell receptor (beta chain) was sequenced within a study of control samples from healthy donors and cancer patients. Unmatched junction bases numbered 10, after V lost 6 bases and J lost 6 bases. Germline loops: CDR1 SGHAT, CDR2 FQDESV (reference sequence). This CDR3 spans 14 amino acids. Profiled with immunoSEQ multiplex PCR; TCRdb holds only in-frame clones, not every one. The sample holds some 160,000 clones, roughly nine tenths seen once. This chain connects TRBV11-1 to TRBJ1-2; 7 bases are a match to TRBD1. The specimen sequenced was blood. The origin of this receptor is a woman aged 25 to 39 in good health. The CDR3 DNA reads TGTGCCAGCAGTCAAACCCTACAGGGGAATGGCTACACCTTC. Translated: CASSQTLQGNGYTF.